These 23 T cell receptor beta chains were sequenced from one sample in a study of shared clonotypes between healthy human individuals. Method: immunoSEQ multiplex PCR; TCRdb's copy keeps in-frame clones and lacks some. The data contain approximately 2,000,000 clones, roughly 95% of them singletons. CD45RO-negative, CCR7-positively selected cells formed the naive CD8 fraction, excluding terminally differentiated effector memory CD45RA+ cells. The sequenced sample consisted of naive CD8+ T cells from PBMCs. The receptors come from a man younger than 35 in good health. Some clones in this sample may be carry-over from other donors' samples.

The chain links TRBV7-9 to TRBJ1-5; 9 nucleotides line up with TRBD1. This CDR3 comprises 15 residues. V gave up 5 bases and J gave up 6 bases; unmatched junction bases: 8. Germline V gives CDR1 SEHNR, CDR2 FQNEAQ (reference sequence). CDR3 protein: CASSTEQGAGQPQHF. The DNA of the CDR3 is TGTGCCAGCAGCACTGAACAGGGGGCCGGTCAGCCCCAGCATTTT.

CDR3 coding DNA: TGCGCCAGCACCTTTGTCCAGGGCCCCTCTGGGGCCAACGTCCTGACTTTC. Translating gives CASTFVQGPSGANVLTF. This chain links TRBV5-1 with TRBJ2-6; the D gene is possibly TRBD1 (5 bases). CDR1 is SGHRS, CDR2 YFSETQ, per germline. The length of the CDR3 is 17 residues. Trimming stripped 6 bases from V and 0 bases from J, with 16 bases between. Full variable domain (missing parts from reference TRBV5-1 and TRBJ2-6): KAGVTQTPRYLIKTRGQQVTLSCSPISGHRSVSWYQQTPGQGLQFLFEYFSETQRNKGNFPGRFSGRQFSNSRSEMNVSTLELGDSALYLCASTFVQGPSGANVLTFGAGSRLTVL.

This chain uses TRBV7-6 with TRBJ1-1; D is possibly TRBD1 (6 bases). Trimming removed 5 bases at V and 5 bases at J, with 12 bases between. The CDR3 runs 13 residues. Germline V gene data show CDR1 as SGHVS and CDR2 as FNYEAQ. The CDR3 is CASSPGGQTEAFF. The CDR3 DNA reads TGTGCCAGCAGCCCGGGGGGGCAGACTGAAGCTTTCTTT.

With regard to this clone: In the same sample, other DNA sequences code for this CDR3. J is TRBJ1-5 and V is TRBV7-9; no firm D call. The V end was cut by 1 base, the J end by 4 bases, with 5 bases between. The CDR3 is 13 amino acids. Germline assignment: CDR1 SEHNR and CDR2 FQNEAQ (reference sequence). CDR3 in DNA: TGTGCCAGCAGCTTAGGGGCTAATCAGCCCCAGCATTTT. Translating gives CASSLGANQPQHF.

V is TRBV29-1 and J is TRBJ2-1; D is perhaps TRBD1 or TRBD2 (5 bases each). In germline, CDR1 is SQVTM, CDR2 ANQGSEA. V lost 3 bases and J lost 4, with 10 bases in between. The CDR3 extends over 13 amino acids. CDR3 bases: TGCAGCGTTGATGGGACGCAGTACAATGAGCAGTTCTTC. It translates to CSVDGTQYNEQFF.

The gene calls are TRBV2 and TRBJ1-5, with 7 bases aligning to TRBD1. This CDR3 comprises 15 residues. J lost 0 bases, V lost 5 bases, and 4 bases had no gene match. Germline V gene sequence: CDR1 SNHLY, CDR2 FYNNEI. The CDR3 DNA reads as TGTGCCAGCAGTTGGGACAGCCTTAGCAATCAGCCCCAGCATTTT. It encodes CASSWDSLSNQPQHF.

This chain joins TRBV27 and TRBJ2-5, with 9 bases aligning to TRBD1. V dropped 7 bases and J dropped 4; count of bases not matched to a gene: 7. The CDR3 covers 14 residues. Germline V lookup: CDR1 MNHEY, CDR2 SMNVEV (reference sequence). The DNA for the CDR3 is TGTGCCAGCATCTCAAAGGACAGGGGAGAGACCCAGTACTTC. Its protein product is CASISKDRGETQYF.

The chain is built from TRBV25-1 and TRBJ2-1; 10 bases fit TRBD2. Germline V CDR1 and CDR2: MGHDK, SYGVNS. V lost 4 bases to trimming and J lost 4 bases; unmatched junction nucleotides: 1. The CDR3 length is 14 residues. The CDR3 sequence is CASSAAGGYNEQFF. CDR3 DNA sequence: TGTGCCAGCAGTGCAGCGGGGGGGTACAATGAGCAGTTCTTC.

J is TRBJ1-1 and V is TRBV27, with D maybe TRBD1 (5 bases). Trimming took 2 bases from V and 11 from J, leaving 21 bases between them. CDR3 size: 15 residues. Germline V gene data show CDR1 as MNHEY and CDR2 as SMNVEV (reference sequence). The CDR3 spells CASSLLQGPTLEAFF. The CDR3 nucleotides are TGTGCCAGCAGTTTACTTCAGGGACCTACCTTAGAGGCTTTCTTT.

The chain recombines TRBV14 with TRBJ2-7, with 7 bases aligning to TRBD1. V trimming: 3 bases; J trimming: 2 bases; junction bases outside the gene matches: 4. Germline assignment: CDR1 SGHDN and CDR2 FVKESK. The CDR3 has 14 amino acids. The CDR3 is CASSQRTGPYEQYF. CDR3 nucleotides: TGTGCCAGCAGCCAGCGGACAGGTCCCTACGAGCAGTACTTC.

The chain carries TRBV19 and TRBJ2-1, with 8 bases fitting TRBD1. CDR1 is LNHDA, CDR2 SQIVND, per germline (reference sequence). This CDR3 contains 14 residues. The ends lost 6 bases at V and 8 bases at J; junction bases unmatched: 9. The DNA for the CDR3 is TGTGCCAGTAGCGCAGGGGGCGGACTCGATGAGCAGTTCTTC. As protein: CASSAGGGLDEQFF.

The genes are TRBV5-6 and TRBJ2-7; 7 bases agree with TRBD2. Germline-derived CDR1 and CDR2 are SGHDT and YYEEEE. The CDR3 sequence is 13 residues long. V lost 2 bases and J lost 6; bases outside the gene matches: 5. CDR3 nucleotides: TGTGCCAGCAGCTTTGGGGGGGTTGGCGAGCAGTACTTC. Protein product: CASSFGGVGEQYF. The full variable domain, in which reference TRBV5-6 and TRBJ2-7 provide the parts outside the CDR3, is DAGVTQSPTHLIKTRGQQVTLRCSPKSGHDTVSWYQQALGQGPQFIFQYYEEEERQRGNFPDRFSGHQFPNYSSELNVNALLLGDSALYLCASSFGGVGEQYFGPGTRLTVT.

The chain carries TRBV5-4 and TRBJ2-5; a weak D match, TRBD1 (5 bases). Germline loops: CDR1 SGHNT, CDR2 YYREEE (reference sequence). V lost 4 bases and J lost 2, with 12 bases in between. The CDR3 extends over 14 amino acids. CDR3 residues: CASSPGAGQETQYF. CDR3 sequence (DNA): TGTGCCAGCAGCCCTGGGGCAGGGCAAGAGACCCAGTACTTC.

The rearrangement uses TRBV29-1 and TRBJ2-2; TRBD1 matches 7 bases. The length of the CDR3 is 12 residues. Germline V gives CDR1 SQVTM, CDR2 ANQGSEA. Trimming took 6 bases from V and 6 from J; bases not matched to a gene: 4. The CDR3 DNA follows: TGCAGCGTGCATGGGACAGCCGGGGAGCTGTTTTTT. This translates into CSVHGTAGELFF.

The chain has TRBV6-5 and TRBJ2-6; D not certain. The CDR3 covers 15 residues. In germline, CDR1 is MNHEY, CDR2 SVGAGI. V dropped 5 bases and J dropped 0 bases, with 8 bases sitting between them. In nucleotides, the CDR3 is TGTGCCAGCAGTCTGACCCTCTCTGGGGCCAACGTCCTGACTTTC. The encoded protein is CASSLTLSGANVLTF.

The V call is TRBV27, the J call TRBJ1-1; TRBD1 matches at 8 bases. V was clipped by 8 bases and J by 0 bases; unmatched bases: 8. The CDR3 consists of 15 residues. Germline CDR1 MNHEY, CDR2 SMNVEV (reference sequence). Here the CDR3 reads CASRDRGDMNTEAFF. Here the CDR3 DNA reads TGTGCCAGCCGTGACAGGGGCGACATGAACACTGAAGCTTTCTTT.

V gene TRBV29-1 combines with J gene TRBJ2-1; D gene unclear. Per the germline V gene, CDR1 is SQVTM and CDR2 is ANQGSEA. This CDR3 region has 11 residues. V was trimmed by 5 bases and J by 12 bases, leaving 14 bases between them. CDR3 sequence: CSVSNTPGQFF. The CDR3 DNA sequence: TGCAGCGTTTCAAATACCCCCGGGCAGTTCTTC.

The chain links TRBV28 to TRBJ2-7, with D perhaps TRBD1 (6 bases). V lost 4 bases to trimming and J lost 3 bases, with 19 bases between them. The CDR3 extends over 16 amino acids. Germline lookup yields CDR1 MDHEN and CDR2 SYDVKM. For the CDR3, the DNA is TGTGCCAGCAGTTCAGACGCTGGGCCACAGGGCTACGAGCAGTACTTC. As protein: CASSSDAGPQGYEQYF.

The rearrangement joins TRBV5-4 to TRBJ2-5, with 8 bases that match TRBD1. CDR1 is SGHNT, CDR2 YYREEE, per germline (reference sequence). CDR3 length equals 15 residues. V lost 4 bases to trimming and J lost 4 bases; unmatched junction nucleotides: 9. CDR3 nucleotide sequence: TGTGCCAGCAGCCCGATTGACAGGGGCGTAGAGACCCAGTACTTC. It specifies CASSPIDRGVETQYF.

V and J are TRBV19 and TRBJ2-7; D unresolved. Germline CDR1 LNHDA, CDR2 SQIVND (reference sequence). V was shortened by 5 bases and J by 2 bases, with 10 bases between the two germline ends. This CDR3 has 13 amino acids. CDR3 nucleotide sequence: TGTGCCAGTAGTTCAGCAGCCCCCTACGAGCAGTACTTC. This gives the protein CASSSAAPYEQYF.

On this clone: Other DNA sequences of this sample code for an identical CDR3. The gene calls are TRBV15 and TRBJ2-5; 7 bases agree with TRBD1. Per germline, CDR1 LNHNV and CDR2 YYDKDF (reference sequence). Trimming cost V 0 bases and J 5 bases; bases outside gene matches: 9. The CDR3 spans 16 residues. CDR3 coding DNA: TGTGCCACCAGCAGAGATCGCGAGGGGGCAGGGGAGACCCAGTACTTC. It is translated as CATSRDREGAGETQYF.

CDR3 DNA sequence: TGTGCCAGTAGTATTGCAGTTGCAGTTAACACTGAAGCTTTCTTT. Amino acids: CASSIAVAVNTEAFF. This chain links TRBV19 with TRBJ1-1; D is undetermined. Deletions cut 3 bases from V and 2 bases from J, with 13 bases between. CDR1 and CDR2 from the germline V gene are LNHDA and SQIVND (reference sequence). The CDR3 totals 15 residues.

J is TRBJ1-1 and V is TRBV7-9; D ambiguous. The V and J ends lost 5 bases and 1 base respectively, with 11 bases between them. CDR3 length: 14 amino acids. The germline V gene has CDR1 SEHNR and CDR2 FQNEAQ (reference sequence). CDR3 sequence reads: CASSPGVENTEAFF. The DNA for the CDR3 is TGTGCCAGCAGCCCCGGGGTCGAGAACACTGAAGCTTTCTTT.